One and the same sample provided the 2 T cell receptor beta chains below, sequenced in a study of neurological immune-mediated disorders. Regarding time point: longitudinal time-point 3. TCRdb independently ran MiXCR on the 5' RACE reads; one entry per CDR3 protein. The table lists more than 100,000 distinct CDR3 sequences, 10% to 12% of them singletons, with approximately 3.4% in the top ten. The sample taken for sequencing was PBMCs. These receptors all stem from a female donor with HTLV-1-associated myelopathy (HAM/TSP).

As regards this clonotype: A read error may be the cause here, since a much bigger clone is one base away. This CDR3 fails to terminate in the conserved phenylalanine or tryptophan, so it likely reflects a read error. The V and J genes are TRBV29-1 and TRBJ2-5; no clear D gene. Germline values: CDR1 SQVTM, CDR2 ANQGSEA. Deletions cut 5 bases from V and 4 bases from J, with 8 bases between. The CDR3 runs to 11 residues. For the CDR3, the DNA is TGCAGCGTTTTTTGGCGAGAGACCCAGTACTTG. Protein product: CSVFWRETQYL.

This clonotype was recorded only once. The chain carries TRBV19 and TRBJ2-7, with 9 positions matching TRBD1. CDR3 size: 18 residues. The germline V gene encodes CDR1 LNHDA and CDR2 SQIVND (reference sequence). The trim removed 9 bases at V and 3 bases at J, leaving 21 bases unmatched. DNA of the CDR3: TGTGCCAGCTCTACCGGGACAGGGTCTGCCAAAGGGGTCTACGAGCAGTACTTC. This gives the protein CASSTGTGSAKGVYEQYF.